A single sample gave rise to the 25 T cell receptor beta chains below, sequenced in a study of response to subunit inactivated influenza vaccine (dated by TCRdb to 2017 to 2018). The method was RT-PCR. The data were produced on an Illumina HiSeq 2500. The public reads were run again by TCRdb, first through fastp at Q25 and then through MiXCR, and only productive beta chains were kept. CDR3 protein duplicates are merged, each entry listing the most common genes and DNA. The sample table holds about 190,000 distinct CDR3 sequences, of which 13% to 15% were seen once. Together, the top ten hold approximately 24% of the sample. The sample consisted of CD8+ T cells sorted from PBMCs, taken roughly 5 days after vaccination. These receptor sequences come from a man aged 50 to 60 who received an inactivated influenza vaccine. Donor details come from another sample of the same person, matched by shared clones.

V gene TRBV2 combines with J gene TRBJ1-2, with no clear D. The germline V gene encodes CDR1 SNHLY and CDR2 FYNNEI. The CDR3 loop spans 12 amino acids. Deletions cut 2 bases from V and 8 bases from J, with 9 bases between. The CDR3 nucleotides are TGTGCCAGCAGTGAATTATCTTGGGGCTACACCTTC. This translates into CASSELSWGYTF.

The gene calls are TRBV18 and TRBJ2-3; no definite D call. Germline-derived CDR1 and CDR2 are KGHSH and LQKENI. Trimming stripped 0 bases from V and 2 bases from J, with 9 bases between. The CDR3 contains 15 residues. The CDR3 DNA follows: TGTGCCAGCTCACCACCGGCAGAGACCACAGATACGCAGTATTTT. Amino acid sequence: CASSPPAETTDTQYF.

DNA for the CDR3: TGTGCCAGCTCACCTTTGGACAATCCCTACGAGCAGTACTTC. Translated: CASSPLDNPYEQYF. This chain links TRBV18 with TRBJ2-7, with D possibly matching TRBD1 (5 bases). Between the trimmed V and J ends, which lost 3 bases and 2 bases, there was a span of 11 bases. The CDR3 is made up of 14 amino acids. Germline V lookup: CDR1 KGHSH, CDR2 LQKENI.

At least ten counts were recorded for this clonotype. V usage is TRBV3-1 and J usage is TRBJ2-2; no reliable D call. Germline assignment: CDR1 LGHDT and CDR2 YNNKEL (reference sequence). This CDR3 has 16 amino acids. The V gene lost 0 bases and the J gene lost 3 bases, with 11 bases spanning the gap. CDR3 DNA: TGTGCCAGCAGCCAAGAATTAGAACTCTACACCGGGGAGCTGTTTTTT. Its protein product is CASSQELELYTGELFF.

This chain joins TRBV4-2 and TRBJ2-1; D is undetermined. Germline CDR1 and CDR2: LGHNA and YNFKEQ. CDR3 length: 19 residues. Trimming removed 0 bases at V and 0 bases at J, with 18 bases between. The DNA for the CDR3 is TGTGCCAGCAGCCAAGAAGGACCACACTCCACTGTCTCCTACAATGAGCAGTTCTTC. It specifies CASSQEGPHSTVSYNEQFF.

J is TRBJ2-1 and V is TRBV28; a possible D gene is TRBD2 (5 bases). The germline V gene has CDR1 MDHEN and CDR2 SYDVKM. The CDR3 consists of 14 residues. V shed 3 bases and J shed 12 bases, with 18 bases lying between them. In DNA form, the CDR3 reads TGTGCCAGCAGTTTCGGGCTAGCTTTTGAGGGGCAGTTCTTC. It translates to CASSFGLAFEGQFF.

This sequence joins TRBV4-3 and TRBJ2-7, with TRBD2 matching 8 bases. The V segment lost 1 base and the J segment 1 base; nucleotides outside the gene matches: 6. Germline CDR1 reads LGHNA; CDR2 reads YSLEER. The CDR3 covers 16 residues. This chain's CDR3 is CASSQGLAGSSYEQYF. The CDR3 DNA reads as TGCGCCAGCAGCCAAGGATTAGCGGGGTCATCCTACGAGCAGTACTTC.

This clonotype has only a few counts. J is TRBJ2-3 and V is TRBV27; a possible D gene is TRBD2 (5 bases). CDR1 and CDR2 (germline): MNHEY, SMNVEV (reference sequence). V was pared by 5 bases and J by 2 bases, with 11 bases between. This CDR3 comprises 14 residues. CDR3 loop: CASSVRTLTDTQYF. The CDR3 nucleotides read TGTGCCAGCAGTGTAAGGACTCTCACAGATACGCAGTATTTT.

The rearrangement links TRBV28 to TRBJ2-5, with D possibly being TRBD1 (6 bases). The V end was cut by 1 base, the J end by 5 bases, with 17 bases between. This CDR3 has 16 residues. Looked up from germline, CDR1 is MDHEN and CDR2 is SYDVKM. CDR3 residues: CASSLFVSRGWETQYF. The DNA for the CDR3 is TGTGCCAGCAGTTTATTCGTGTCCAGGGGTTGGGAGACCCAGTACTTC.

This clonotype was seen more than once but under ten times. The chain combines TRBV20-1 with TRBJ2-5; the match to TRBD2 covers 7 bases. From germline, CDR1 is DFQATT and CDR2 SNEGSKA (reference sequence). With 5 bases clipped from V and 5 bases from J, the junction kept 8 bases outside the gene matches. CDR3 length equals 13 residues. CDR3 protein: CSAFGISGETQYF. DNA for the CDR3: TGCAGTGCTTTCGGTATTAGCGGGGAGACCCAGTACTTC.

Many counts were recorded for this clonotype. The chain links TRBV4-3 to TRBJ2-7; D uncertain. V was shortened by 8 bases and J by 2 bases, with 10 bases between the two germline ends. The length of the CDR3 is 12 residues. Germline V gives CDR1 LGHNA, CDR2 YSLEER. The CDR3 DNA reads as TGCGCCAGCCGGAAGGGAACCTACGAGCAGTACTTC. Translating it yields CASRKGTYEQYF.

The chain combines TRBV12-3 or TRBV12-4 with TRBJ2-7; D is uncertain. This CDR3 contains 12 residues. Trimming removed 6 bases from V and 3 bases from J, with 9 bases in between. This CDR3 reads CASSPAGYEQYF. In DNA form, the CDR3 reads TGTGCCAGCAGCCCGGCAGGCTACGAGCAGTACTTC.

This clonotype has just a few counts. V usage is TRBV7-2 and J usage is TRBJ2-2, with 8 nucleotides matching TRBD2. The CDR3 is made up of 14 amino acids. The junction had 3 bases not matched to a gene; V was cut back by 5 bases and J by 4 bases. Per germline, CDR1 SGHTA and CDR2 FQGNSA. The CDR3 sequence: CASSDGGATGELFF. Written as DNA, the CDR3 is TGTGCCAGCAGCGACGGGGGGGCCACCGGGGAGCTGTTTTTT. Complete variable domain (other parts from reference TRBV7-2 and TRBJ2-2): GAGVSQSPSNKVTEKGKDVELRCDPISGHTALYWYRQSLGQGLEFLIYFQGNSAPDKSGLPSDRFSAERTGGSVSTLTIQRTQQEDSAVYLCASSDGGATGELFFGEGSRLTVL.

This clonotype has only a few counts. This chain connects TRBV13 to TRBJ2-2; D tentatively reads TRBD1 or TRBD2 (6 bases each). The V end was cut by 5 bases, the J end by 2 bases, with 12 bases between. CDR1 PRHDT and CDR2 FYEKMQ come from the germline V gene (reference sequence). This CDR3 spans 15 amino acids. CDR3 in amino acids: CASSPHGGNTGELFF. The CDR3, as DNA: TGTGCCAGCAGCCCCCACGGGGGCAACACCGGGGAGCTGTTTTTT.

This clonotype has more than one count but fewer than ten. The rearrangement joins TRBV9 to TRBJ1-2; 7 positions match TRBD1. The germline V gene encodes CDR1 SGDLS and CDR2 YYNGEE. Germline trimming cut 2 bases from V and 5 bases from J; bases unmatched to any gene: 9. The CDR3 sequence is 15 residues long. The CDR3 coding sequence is TGTGCCAGCAGCGTCGATTCAGGACAGGAGTATGGCTACACCTTC. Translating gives CASSVDSGQEYGYTF.

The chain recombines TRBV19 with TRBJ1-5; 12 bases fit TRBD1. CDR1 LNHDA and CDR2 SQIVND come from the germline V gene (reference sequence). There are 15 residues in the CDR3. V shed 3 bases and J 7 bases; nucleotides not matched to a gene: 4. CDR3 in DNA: TGTGCCAGTAGTATGGGACAGGGGGCAGGCCAGCCCCAGCATTTT. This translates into CASSMGQGAGQPQHF.

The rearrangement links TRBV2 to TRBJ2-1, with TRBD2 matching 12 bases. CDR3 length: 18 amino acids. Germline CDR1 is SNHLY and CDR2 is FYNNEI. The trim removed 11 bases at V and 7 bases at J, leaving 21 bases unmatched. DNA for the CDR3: TGTGCCTTCTGTTTAACTGGACTAGCGGGGTTTTCTCCTAATGAGCAGTTCTTC. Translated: CAFCLTGLAGFSPNEQFF. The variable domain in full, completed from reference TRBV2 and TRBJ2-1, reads EPEVTQTPSHQVTQMGQEVILRCVPISNHLYFYWYRQILGQKVEFLVSFYNNEISEKSEIFDDQFSVERPDGSNFTLKIRSTKLEDSAMYFCAFCLTGLAGFSPNEQFFGPGTRLTVL.

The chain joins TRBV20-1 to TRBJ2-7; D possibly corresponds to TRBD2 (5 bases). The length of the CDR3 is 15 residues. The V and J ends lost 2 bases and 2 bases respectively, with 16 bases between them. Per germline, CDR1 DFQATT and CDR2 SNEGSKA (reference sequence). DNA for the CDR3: TGCAGTGCTAGACACGACCTGGGAGAGACCTACGAGCAGTACTTC. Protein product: CSARHDLGETYEQYF.

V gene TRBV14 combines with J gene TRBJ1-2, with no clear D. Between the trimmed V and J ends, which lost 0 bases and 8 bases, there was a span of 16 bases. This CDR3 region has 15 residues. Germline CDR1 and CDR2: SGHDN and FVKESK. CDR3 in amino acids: CASSQDHQERRGYTF. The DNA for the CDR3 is TGTGCCAGCAGCCAAGATCATCAGGAAAGGCGAGGCTACACCTTC.

The CDR3 DNA sequence: TGTGCCAGCAGTCCAGCAGACAGGGGGTCTGGAAACACCATATATTTT. As protein: CASSPADRGSGNTIYF. This chain links TRBV28 with TRBJ1-3; 9 bases are shared with TRBD1. This CDR3 has 16 residues. Germline V lookup: CDR1 MDHEN, CDR2 SYDVKM. V was pared by 5 bases and J by 1 base, with 6 bases of the junction left unmatched.

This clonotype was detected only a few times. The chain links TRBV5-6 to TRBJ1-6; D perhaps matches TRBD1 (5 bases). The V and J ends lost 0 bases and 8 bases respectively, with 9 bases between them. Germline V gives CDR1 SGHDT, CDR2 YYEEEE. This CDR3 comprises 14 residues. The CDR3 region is CASSLGGSYSPLHF. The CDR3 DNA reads TGTGCCAGCAGCTTGGGGGGCTCTTATTCACCCCTCCACTTT.

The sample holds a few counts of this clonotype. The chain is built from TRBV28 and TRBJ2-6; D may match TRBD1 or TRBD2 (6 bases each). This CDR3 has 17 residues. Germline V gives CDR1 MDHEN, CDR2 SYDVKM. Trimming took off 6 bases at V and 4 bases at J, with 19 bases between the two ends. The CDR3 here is CASRPLQGREGANVLTF. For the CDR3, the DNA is TGTGCCAGCAGGCCCTTACAGGGCCGGGAGGGGGCCAACGTCCTGACTTTC.

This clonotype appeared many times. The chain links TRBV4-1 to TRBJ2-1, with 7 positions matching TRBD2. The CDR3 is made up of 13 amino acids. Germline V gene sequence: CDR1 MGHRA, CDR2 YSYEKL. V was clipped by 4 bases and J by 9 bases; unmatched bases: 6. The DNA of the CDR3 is TGCGCCAGCAGCCGTCAGCGGGAAGGTGAGCAGTTCTTC. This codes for CASSRQREGEQFF.

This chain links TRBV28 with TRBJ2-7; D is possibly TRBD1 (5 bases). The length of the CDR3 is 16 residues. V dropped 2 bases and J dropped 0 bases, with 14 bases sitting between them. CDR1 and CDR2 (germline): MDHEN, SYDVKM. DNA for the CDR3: TGTGCCAGCAGTTTAGCGACAGAGGAGCTCTCCTACGAGCAGTACTTC. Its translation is CASSLATEELSYEQYF.

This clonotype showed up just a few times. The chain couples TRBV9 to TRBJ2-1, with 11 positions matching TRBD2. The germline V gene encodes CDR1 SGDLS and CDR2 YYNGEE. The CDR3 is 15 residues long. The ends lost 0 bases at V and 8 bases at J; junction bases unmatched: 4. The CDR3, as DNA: TGTGCCAGCAGCGTAGGTAGCGGGGGGGCTTATGAGCAGTTCTTC. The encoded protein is CASSVGSGGAYEQFF.